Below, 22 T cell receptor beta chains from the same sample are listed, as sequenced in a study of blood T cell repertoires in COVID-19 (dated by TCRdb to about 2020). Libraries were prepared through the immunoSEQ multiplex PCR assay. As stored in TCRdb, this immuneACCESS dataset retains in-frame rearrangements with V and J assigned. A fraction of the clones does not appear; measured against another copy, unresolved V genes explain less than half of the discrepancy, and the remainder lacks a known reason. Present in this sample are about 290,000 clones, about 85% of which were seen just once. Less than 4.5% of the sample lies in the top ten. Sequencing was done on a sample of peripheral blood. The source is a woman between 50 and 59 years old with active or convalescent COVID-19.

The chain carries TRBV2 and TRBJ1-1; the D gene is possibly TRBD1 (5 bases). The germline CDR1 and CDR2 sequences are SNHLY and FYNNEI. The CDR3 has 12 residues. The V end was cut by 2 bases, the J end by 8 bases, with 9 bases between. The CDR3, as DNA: TGTGCCAGCAGTGAACAGGGTCCCGAAGCTTTCTTT. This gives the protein CASSEQGPEAFF.

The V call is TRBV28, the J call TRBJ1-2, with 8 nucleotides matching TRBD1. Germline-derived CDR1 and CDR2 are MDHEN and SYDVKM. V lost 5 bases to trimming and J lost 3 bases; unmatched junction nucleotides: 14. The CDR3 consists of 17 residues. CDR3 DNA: TGTGCCAGCAGTCTCAAGGACAGGGTCATTCGTTACTATGGCTACACCTTC. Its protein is CASSLKDRVIRYYGYTF.

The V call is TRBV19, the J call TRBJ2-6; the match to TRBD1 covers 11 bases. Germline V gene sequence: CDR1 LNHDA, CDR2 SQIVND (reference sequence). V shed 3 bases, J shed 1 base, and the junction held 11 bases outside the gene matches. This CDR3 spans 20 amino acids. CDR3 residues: CASSMKLSGTGGSGANVLTF. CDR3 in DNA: TGTGCCAGTAGTATGAAGCTAAGCGGGACAGGGGGGTCTGGGGCCAACGTCCTGACTTTC.

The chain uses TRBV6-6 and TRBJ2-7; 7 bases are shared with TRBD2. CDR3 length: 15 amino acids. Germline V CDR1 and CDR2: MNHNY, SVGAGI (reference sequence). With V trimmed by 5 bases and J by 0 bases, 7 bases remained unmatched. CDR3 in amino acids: CASSPRLASSYEQYF. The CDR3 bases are TGTGCCAGCAGTCCCAGACTAGCAAGCTCCTACGAGCAGTACTTC.

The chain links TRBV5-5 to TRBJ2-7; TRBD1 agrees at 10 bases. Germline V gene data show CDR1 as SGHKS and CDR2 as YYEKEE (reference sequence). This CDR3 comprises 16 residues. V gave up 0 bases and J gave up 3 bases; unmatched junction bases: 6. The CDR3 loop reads CASSLVGTGENYEQYF. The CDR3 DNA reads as TGTGCCAGCAGCTTGGTAGGGACAGGGGAAAACTACGAGCAGTACTTC.

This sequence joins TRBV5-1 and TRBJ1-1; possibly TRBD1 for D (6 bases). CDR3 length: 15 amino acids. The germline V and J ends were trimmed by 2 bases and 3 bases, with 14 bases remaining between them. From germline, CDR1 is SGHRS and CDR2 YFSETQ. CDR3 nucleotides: TGCGCCAGCAGCTTCCAGGGGACCTATGACACTGAAGCTTTCTTT. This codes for CASSFQGTYDTEAFF.

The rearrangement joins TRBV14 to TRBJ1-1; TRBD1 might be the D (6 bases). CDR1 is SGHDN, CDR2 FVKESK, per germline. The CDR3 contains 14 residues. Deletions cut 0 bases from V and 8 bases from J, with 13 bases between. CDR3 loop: CASSQESRGAEAFF. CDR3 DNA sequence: TGTGCCAGCAGCCAAGAATCCAGGGGCGCGGAAGCTTTCTTT.

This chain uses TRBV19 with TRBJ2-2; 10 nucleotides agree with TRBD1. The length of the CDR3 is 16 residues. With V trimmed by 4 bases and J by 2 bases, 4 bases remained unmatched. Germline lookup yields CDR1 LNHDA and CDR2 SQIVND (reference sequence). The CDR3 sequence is CASSKGTGANTGELFF. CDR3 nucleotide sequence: TGTGCCAGTAGTAAGGGGACAGGGGCTAACACCGGGGAGCTGTTTTTT.

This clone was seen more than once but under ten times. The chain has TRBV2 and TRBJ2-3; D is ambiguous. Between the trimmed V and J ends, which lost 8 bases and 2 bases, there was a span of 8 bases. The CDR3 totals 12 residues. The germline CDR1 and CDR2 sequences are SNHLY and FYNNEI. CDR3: CASWRLTDTQYF. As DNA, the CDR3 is TGTGCCAGCTGGCGACTCACAGATACGCAGTATTTT.

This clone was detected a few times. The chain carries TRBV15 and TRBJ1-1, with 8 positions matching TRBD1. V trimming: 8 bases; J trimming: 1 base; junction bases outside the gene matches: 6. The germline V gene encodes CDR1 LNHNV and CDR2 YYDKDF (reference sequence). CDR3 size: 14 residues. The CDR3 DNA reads TGTGCCACCGAGGACAGGGAAAGGAACACTGAAGCTTTCTTT. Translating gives CATEDRERNTEAFF.

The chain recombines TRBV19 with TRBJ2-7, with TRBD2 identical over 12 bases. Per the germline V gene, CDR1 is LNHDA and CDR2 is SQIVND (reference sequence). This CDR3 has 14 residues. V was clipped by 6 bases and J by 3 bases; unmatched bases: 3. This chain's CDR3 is CASRRLAGDYEQYF. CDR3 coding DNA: TGTGCCAGTAGGAGACTAGCGGGAGACTACGAGCAGTACTTC.

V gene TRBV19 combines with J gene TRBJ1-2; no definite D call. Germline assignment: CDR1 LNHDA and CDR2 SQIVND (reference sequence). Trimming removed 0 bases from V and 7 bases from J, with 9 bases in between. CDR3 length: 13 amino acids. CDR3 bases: TGTGCCAGTAGTATAGATCGGTTCTCTGGCTACACCTTC. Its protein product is CASSIDRFSGYTF.

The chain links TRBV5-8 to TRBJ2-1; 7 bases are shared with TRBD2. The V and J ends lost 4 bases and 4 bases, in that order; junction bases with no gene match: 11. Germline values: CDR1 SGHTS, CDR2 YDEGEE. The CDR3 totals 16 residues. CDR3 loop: CASSPGAPAGYNEQFF. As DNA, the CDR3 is TGTGCCAGCAGCCCCGGTGCTCCAGCGGGGTACAATGAGCAGTTCTTC.

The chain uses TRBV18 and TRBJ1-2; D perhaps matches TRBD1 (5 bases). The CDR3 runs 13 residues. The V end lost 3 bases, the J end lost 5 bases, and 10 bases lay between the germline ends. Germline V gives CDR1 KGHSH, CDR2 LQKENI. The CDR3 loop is CASSPYGTYGYTF. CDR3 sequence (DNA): TGTGCCAGCTCACCTTACGGGACTTATGGCTACACCTTC.

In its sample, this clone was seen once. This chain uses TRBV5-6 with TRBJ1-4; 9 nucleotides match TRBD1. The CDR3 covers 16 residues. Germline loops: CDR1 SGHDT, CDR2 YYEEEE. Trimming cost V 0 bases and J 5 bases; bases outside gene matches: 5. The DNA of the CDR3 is TGTGCCAGCAGCTTGGACGATGGGACAGGGAATGAAAAACTGTTTTTT. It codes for CASSLDDGTGNEKLFF.

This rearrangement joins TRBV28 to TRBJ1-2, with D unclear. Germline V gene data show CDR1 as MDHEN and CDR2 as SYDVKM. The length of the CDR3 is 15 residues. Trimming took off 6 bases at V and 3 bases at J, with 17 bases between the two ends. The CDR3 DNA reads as TGTGCCAGCAGCCTACCTGACATCTCATACTATGGCTACACCTTC. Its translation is CASSLPDISYYGYTF.

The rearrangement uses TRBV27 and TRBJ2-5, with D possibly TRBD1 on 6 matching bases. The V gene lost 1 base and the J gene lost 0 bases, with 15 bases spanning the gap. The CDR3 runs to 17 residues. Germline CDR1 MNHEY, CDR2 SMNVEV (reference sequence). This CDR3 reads CASSLLGAGPYQETQYF. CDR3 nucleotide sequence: TGTGCCAGCAGTTTATTGGGGGCAGGCCCGTACCAAGAGACCCAGTACTTC.

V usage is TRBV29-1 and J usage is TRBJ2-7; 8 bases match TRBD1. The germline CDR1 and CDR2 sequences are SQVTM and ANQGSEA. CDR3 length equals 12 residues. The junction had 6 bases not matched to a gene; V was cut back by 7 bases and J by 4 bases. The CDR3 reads CSAARQGYEQYF. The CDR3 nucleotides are TGCAGCGCTGCAAGACAGGGGTACGAGCAGTACTTC.

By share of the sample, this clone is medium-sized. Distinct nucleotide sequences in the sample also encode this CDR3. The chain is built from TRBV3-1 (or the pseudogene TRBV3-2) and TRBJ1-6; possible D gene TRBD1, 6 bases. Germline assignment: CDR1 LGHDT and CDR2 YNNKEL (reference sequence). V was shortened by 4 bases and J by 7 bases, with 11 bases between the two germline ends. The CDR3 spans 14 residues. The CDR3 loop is CASSPGGENSPLHF. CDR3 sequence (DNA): TGTGCCAGCAGCCCGGGGGGCGAGAATTCACCCCTCCACTTT.

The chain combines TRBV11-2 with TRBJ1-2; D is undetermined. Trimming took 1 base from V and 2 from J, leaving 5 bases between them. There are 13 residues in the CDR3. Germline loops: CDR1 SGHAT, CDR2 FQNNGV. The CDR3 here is CASSLGPNYGYTF. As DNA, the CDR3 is TGTGCCAGCAGCTTAGGGCCCAACTATGGCTACACCTTC.

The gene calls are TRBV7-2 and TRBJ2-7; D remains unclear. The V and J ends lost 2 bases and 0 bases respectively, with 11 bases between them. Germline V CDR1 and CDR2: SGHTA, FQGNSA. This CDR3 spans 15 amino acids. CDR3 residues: CASSLNSAFSYEQYF. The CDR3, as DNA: TGTGCCAGCAGCTTAAACTCCGCATTCTCCTACGAGCAGTACTTC.

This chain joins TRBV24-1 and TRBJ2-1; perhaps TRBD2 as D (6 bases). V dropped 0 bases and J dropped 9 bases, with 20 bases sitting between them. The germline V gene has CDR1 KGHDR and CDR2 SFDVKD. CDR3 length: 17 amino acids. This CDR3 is CATSDLKASGLGGEQFF. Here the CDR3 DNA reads TGTGCCACCAGTGATTTGAAGGCCAGCGGGCTCGGGGGTGAGCAGTTCTTC.